This TCR beta chain was identified in a study of vaccination effects on CD4 cells after COVID-19. On the study more broadly: Post-vaccine sample collection fell at a median of 72 days after the second dose. Notes on the study in general: Few convalescent patients and no early post-infection timepoints were included in the study. Late after vaccination, infection- and vaccine-induced clones showed marked clonal contraction.

Libraries were prepared by immunoSEQ multiplex PCR; TCRdb keeps only in-frame clonotypes and omits some of them. The data show roughly 68,000 clones, around 70% seen once. After expansion with viral peptide pools in the ViraFEST assay, antigen-specific CD4+ T cells were sequenced. CD4+ T cell isolation took place after 10 days of culture. Participants received two doses of either the BNT162b2 or mRNA-1273 vaccine. Cultures had half their medium replaced with IL-2 medium on days 3 and 7. V dropped 9 bases and J dropped 8; count of bases not matched to a gene: 13. Germline CDR1 and CDR2: SEHNR and FQNEAQ (reference sequence). The CDR3 spans 15 residues. On this clone itself: Its antigen is unidentified.

This sequence originates from a human donor who received a COVID-19 vaccine. The genes are TRBV7-9 and TRBJ1-6, with 7 bases identical to TRBD1. The material sequenced was CD4+ T cells from PBMCs cultured with HCoV-229E spike peptides, taken after COVID-19 vaccination. CDR3 sequence: CASKFTGTADSPLHF. The CDR3 bases are TGTGCCAGTAAATTTACTGGGACAGCGGATTCACCCCTCCACTTT.